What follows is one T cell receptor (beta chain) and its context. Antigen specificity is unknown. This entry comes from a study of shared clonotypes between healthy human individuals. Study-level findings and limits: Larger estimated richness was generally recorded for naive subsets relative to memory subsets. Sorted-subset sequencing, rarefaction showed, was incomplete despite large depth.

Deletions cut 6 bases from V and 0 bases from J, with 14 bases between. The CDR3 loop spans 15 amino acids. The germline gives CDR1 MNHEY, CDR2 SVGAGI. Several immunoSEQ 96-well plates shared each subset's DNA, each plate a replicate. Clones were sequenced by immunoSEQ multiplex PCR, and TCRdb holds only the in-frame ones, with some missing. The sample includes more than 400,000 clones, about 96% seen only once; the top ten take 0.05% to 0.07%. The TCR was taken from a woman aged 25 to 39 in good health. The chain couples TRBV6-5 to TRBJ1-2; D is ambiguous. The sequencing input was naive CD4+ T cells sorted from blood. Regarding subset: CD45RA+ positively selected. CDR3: CASSPTQVANYGYTF. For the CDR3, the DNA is TGTGCCAGCAGCCCGACGCAAGTAGCTAACTATGGCTACACCTTC.